Listed below are T cell receptor beta chains from one sample, sequenced in a study of regulatory T cells in long-lasting Graves disease. TCRdb used MiXCR to reprocess the multiplex PCR reads, holding one entry per CDR3 protein. The sample carries 300,000 to 400,000 distinct CDR3 sequences, around 20% recorded once. The sequences come from peripheral blood mononuclear cells (PBMCs), collected when the disease was refractory, from a patient treated with antithyroid drugs. Receptors were obtained from a female donor with Graves disease. Both conserved end residues are part of each CDR3. A D gene is named only where the DNA matches it firmly. Not every row has a clone size; where given, it reads once, few, many or a size class.

TGTGCCAGCAGCTTCGCCGGGACAGGGACCTACGAGCAGTACTTC CASSFAGTGTYEQYF TRBJ2-7 many TRBD1 TRBV7-3
TGTGCCAGCAGTTTACCTTGGATGAAGACCCAGTACTTC CASSLPWMKTQYF TRBJ2-5 many NA TRBV28
TGTGCCAGCAGTTACTCCTTCTCTGGCGGCTACGAGCAGTACTTC CASSYSFSGGYEQYF TRBJ2-7 many NA TRBV6-9
TGTGCCAGCAGCTTAAAGGGAGCGGAGGTGGAAGCTTTCTTT CASSLKGAEVEAFF TRBJ1-1 many NA TRBV7-2
TGCGCCAGCAGCTGGGATGGGAATAATGGCTACACCTTC CASSWDGNNGYTF TRBJ1-2 many NA TRBV5-1
TGTGCCAGCAGCCACGGAGCGGGAGGGGGAGAGACCCAGTACTTC CASSHGAGGGETQYF TRBJ2-5 few TRBD2 TRBV4-2
TGTGCCAGCAGCCGGGCGACAGGCTACGAGCAGTACTTC CASSRATGYEQYF TRBJ2-7 many NA TRBV3-1
TGTGCCAGCAGTTTATCTCGGCGGGAGAAGGAGACCCAGTACTTC CASSLSRREKETQYF TRBJ2-5 many TRBD2 TRBV28
TGCAGTGCTAGATTCCCCGGGACAGCGATCTATAATTCACCCCTCCACTTT CSARFPGTAIYNSPLHF TRBJ1-6 NA TRBD1 TRBV20-1
TGCGCCAGCAGCACTCCAGGGCCCATCTATGGCTACACCTTC CASSTPGPIYGYTF TRBJ1-2 NA NA TRBV4-1
TGTGCCAGCAGCCTACAACTGGCGGGGGGTTACTATGGCTACACCTTC CASSLQLAGGYYGYTF TRBJ1-2 NA NA TRBV5-5
TGCAGTGCTACTACGGGACAGGCGGAGGGGAGCTCCTACGAGCAGTACTTC CSATTGQAEGSSYEQYF TRBJ2-7 few TRBD1 TRBV20-1
TGCGCCAGCAGTCTGTCGGGACAGGCGAATGAAAAACTGTTTTTT CASSLSGQANEKLFF TRBJ1-4 few TRBD1 TRBV5-1
TGTGCCAGGAAGAAGCACACTGAAGCTTTCTTT CARKKHTEAFF TRBJ1-1 NA NA TRBV6-1
TGTGCCAGCAGTTACCGGCGCCATCAGGGCGGATTTAATGAAAAACTGTTTTTT CASSYRRHQGGFNEKLFF TRBJ1-4 many NA TRBV6-5
TGTGCCAGCAGTTTAGTAGGGGGAAGTAATCAGCCCCAGCATTTT CASSLVGGSNQPQHF TRBJ1-5 many NA TRBV12-3/TRBV12-4
TGTGCCAGCAGTGCCCGGCGGGGAATCTATGGCTACACCTTC CASSARRGIYGYTF TRBJ1-2 many NA TRBV12-3/TRBV12-4
TGTGCCAGCAGTCGACAGGGGGAGCCGGGACGTGTACGCGAGCAGTACTTC CASSRQGEPGRVREQYF TRBJ2-7 many TRBD1 TRBV12-3/TRBV12-4
TGTGCCAGCAGTTTATTATCGTTCGAGCAGTACTTC CASSLLSFEQYF TRBJ2-7 NA NA TRBV28
TGTGCCAGCATGAGGGGACAGGCAGCCTACGAGCAGTACTTC CASMRGQAAYEQYF TRBJ2-7 few TRBD1 TRBV6-1
TGCGCCAGCAGCCAAGGCGGGGGCGGGGGGGCCCAGGAGACCCAGTACTTC CASSQGGGGGAQETQYF TRBJ2-5 few TRBD2 TRBV4-3
TGTGCCAGCAGCGTAGGGGGGTCCAGGCTGAACACCGGGGAGCTGTTTTTT CASSVGGSRLNTGELFF TRBJ2-2 few NA TRBV9
TGTGCCAGCAGCTTAGAGAGACTCGGGTCTCCTGACACCGGGGAGCTGTTTTTT CASSLERLGSPDTGELFF TRBJ2-2 few NA TRBV11-3
TGTGCCTTCAGGGTTAGCAATCAGCCCCAGCATTTT CAFRVSNQPQHF TRBJ1-5 many NA TRBV30
TGTGCCAGCAGTCCGCGTCCCGACGGGAACTATGGCTACACCTTC CASSPRPDGNYGYTF TRBJ1-2 few NA TRBV6-1
TGCAGTGCTAGATCTCGGGGAGGGAGCTCCTACGAGCAGTACTTC CSARSRGGSSYEQYF TRBJ2-7 few TRBD2 TRBV20-1
TGCGCCAGCAGCCAAGATAGTAGCGGGGGTTTCACAGATACGCAGTATTTT CASSQDSSGGFTDTQYF TRBJ2-3 NA TRBD2 TRBV4-1
TGTGCCAGCAGTACTAATCGGGCCCTGGCGGGAGTTACCTACGAGCAGTACTTC CASSTNRALAGVTYEQYF TRBJ2-7 many TRBD2 TRBV28
TGTGCCAGCAGACCATTCGGGGGGCGACAGGGGGCAGGGAATGGCCACACCTTC CASRPFGGRQGAGNGHTF TRBJ1-2 NA TRBD1 TRBV7-9
TGTGCCAGCAGCCCGCAGACAGGGACCCAGTACTTC CASSPQTGTQYF TRBJ2-5 many NA TRBV11-2
TGCAGTGCTAGAGATCTGGTGGAGGGTGCCGGGGCCAACGTCCTGACTTTC CSARDLVEGAGANVLTF TRBJ2-6 many NA TRBV20-1
TGTGCCAGCAGCTTAGAACATCAGCCCCAGCATTTT CASSLEHQPQHF TRBJ1-5 NA NA TRBV7-9
TGTGCCAGCAGCTCGTTCCCGTTGAGGATCAACGAGCAGTACTTC CASSSFPLRINEQYF TRBJ2-7 many NA TRBV7-8
TGTGCCAGCAGTCCCGGGACAGCTCGTGAAAAACTGTTTTTT CASSPGTAREKLFF TRBJ1-4 many TRBD1 TRBV6-1
TGTGCCAGTAGTAGATGGGACGGGTACGAGCAGTACTTC CASSRWDGYEQYF TRBJ2-7 NA NA TRBV19
TGTGCCAGCAGTTTGGCCGGACGGTCGGGAAGAGAGACCCAGTACTTC CASSLAGRSGRETQYF TRBJ2-5 many NA TRBV12-3/TRBV12-4
TGTGCCTGGAGTGGGGGGGTTGAGCAGTACTTC CAWSGGVEQYF TRBJ2-7 few NA TRBV30
TGCGCCAGCAGCCAAGAGGCCCCGGGAGGAGGAGAGACCCAGTACTTC CASSQEAPGGGETQYF TRBJ2-5 few TRBD2 TRBV4-1
TGTGCCAGCAGTCACTTTGGCTACACCTTC CASSHFGYTF TRBJ1-2 few NA TRBV25-1
TGCGCCAGCAGCCAAGACACTGGTTTTACAGCCTACGAGCAGTACTTC CASSQDTGFTAYEQYF TRBJ2-7 many NA TRBV4-1
TGTGCCAGCAGCCCCTCATTAACGTCAGGGTCACCCCTCCACTTT CASSPSLTSGSPLHF TRBJ1-6 many NA TRBV7-2
TGTGCCAGTAGGCCCGGGAATAACTATGGCTACACCTTC CASRPGNNYGYTF TRBJ1-2 few NA TRBV19
TGTGCCAGCAGTTACCCACCCGGCTCTAGCGGGAGGGCCAGTACGTGGTGCGAGCAGTACTTC CASSYPPGSSGRASTWCEQYF TRBJ2-7 NA TRBD2 TRBV6-2/TRBV6-3
TGTGCCAGCAGTTACTCACAGTTAAGAGAGCAGTTCTTC CASSYSQLREQFF TRBJ2-1 once NA TRBV6-5
TGTGCCAGCAGGCCACAGGGTTCCGGGGTGAGTGAAGCTTTCTTT CASRPQGSGVSEAFF TRBJ1-1 NA NA TRBV28
TGCGCCAGCAGCTTAGACAGGGGTGGAACCTACGAGCAGTACTTC CASSLDRGGTYEQYF TRBJ2-7 many TRBD1 TRBV5-1
TGCAGCGATGGGACAGGGGGCAAATATGGCCACACCTTC CSDGTGGKYGHTF TRBJ1-2 NA TRBD1 TRBV29-1
TGTGCCAGCGGATCTCACGGGAACTCTGGAAACACCATATATTTT CASGSHGNSGNTIYF TRBJ1-3 many NA TRBV27
TGTGCCAGCAGCGGCCCCGGGATAAGGGAGACCCAGTACTTC CASSGPGIRETQYF TRBJ2-5 few NA TRBV13
TGTGCCGGGGGGGCAAAGGGGGCCTGCAAAAACATTCAGTACTTC CAGGAKGACKNIQYF TRBJ2-4 many NA TRBV27
TGTGCCAGCAGCTTATTATCCCCTCGAAGCGGGAGGACCTACGAGCAGTACTTC CASSLLSPRSGRTYEQYF TRBJ2-7 once TRBD2 TRBV7-2
TGTGCCAGCAGTTCCCCGACTAGCGCCTACTCCTACGAGCAGTACTTC CASSSPTSAYSYEQYF TRBJ2-7 many TRBD2 TRBV12-3/TRBV12-4
TGTGCCAGCAGTGCACAGGGGGGTGGGAACACTGAAGCTTTCTTT CASSAQGGGNTEAFF TRBJ1-1 many TRBD1 TRBV2
TGTGCCAGCAGCTTAGTGTCAGGGGTCACCGGGGAGCTGTTTTTT CASSLVSGVTGELFF TRBJ2-2 many NA TRBV7-2